The clone carrying this T cell receptor (beta chain) has ten or more counts. Its antigen is not identified. Trimming at V came to 6 bases and at J to 5 bases, leaving 6 bases not matched to a gene. This CDR3 contains 12 residues. The germline gives CDR1 SQVTM, CDR2 ANQGSEA. The data derive from a study of regulatory T cells in long-lasting Graves disease. Construction of the TCR beta libraries employed iRepertoire HTBI primers in conjunction with Arm-PCR of CDR3 regions. The authors' processing: Identified segments across samples numbered just over 60 TRBV and about 13 TRBJ. One entry per CDR3 protein, called by TCRdb with MiXCR from the multiplex PCR reads. For this entry, the V and J calls and clone size follow TCRdb and not the study's own pipeline. The profile shows some 430,000 distinct CDR3 sequences, about a fifth of them singletons. Sample time point: persistent/refractory GD, antithyroid drugs over 5 years with positive TRAb. Following extraction of RNA from PBMCs, that RNA was used to make the TCR library.

Study-level results: TRBV28 was favored in persistent disease, as were TRBJ1-2 and TRBJ2-5. TCR diversity was lower in persistent than newly diagnosed Graves' disease.

The sequenced sample was peripheral blood mononuclear cells (PBMCs), obtained when the disease was refractory, from a patient treated with antithyroid drugs. This chain joins TRBV29-1 and TRBJ1-1, with 7 bases lining up with TRBD1. This sequence originates from a female donor with Graves disease. This chain's CDR3 is CSVSGGVTEAFF. CDR3 nucleotides: TGCAGCGTCTCAGGGGGGGTTACTGAAGCTTTCTTT.